These 11 T cell receptor beta chains originate from one sample sequenced in a study of T cells after yellow fever vaccination (dated by TCRdb to between 2019 and 2020). Preparation of the library involved 5' RACE. For sequencing, an Illumina HiSeq 2500 was employed. The public reads were quality trimmed at Q25 with fastp and then assembled into clones with MiXCR by TCRdb, keeping productive beta chains. Duplicate CDR3 protein sequences are folded into a single record with the most common DNA and genes. The sample table shows a few hundred thousand distinct CDR3 sequences, and roughly 6.8% are seen once. The top ten clonotypes cover roughly 19% of the sample. The treatment or condition tag for this specimen amounts to: live attenuated yellow fever vaccine strain. The sequencing used PBMCs, collected roughly 46 days after the first yellow fever vaccination. Every receptor here comes from a man younger than 35 who received the YFV17D yellow fever vaccine.

At least ten counts were recorded for this clonotype. The chain combines TRBV9 with TRBJ1-2; 7 nucleotides align to TRBD1. This CDR3 has 15 amino acids. V was pared by 1 base and J by 2 bases, with 5 bases of the junction left unmatched. Germline V gene data show CDR1 as SGDLS and CDR2 as YYNGEE. The CDR3 region has the DNA TGTGCCAGCAGCGTAACGGGGACAGAGAACTATGGCTACACCTTC. Its protein is CASSVTGTENYGYTF.

This clonotype turned up a few times. V gene TRBV12-3 or TRBV12-4 combines with J gene TRBJ1-2, with D hard to call. The V gene lost 5 bases and the J gene lost 3 bases, with 10 bases spanning the gap. The CDR3 runs to 13 residues. The CDR3 loop reads CASSPNPDYGYTF. The CDR3, as DNA: TGTGCCAGCAGTCCGAACCCCGACTATGGCTACACCTTC.

This clonotype was found a few times. The chain links TRBV5-1 to TRBJ1-2; no reliable D call. V dropped 0 bases and J dropped 2 bases, with 11 bases sitting between them. From germline, CDR1 is SGHRS and CDR2 YFSETQ. The CDR3 length is 15 residues. Here the CDR3 reads CASSLGGGSNYGYTF. In nucleotides, the CDR3 is TGCGCCAGCAGCTTGGGCGGCGGATCAAACTATGGCTACACCTTC.

This clonotype has ten or more counts. For the CDR3, the DNA is TGCGCCAGCAGCACCTACAGGGGGAACACTGAAGCTTTCTTT. Its protein is CASSTYRGNTEAFF. The V call is TRBV5-1, the J call TRBJ1-1; 7 nucleotides line up with TRBD1. Germline values: CDR1 SGHRS, CDR2 YFSETQ. The CDR3 is made up of 14 amino acids. J lost 1 base, V lost 4 bases, and 4 bases had no gene match. The full variable domain, in which reference TRBV5-1 and TRBJ1-1 provide the parts outside the CDR3, is KAGVTQTPRYLIKTRGQQVTLSCSPISGHRSVSWYQQTPGQGLQFLFEYFSETQRNKGNFPGRFSGRQFSNSRSEMNVSTLELGDSALYLCASSTYRGNTEAFFGQGTRLTVV.

V usage is TRBV30 and J usage is TRBJ2-3, with D tentatively TRBD2 (7 bases). Deletions cut 4 bases from V and 5 bases from J, with 13 bases between. CDR1 and CDR2 from the germline V gene are GTSNPN and SVGIG (reference sequence). The CDR3 extends over 13 amino acids. CDR3 residues: CAWMRGQGDTQYF. The CDR3 bases are TGTGCCTGGATGCGGGGGCAGGGAGATACGCAGTATTTT.

The rearrangement uses TRBV10-2 and TRBJ2-4, with 8 positions matching TRBD2. The CDR3 sequence is 13 residues long. The germline gives CDR1 WSHSY, CDR2 SAAADI. Trimming cost V 6 bases and J 5 bases; bases outside gene matches: 3. DNA of the CDR3: TGCGCCAGCAGCGAAGCGGGGGAAAACATTCAGTACTTC. Translating it yields CASSEAGENIQYF.

The rearrangement joins TRBV24-1 to TRBJ2-3; no clear D. This CDR3 comprises 13 residues. Germline V gives CDR1 KGHDR, CDR2 SFDVKD. V shed 9 bases and J shed 0 bases, with 9 bases lying between them. DNA of the CDR3: TGTGCCACCGAGCCGCCTAGCACAGATACGCAGTATTTT. It translates to CATEPPSTDTQYF.

This clonotype appeared many times. The genes are TRBV5-5 and TRBJ1-1; 9 bases fit TRBD1. Germline CDR1 is SGHKS and CDR2 is YYEKEE (reference sequence). V gave up 0 bases and J gave up 5 bases; unmatched junction bases: 5. There are 15 residues in the CDR3. The CDR3 here is CASSLEGQGLTEAFF. The CDR3 DNA follows: TGTGCCAGCAGCTTGGAGGGACAGGGTTTGACTGAAGCTTTCTTT.

This clonotype was recorded many times. The rearrangement joins TRBV12-3 or TRBV12-4 to TRBJ2-2; TRBD2 matches at 7 bases. The length of the CDR3 is 14 residues. V gave up 8 bases and J gave up 2 bases; unmatched junction bases: 5. CDR3 protein: CASSWDYNTGELFF. The CDR3 coding sequence is TGTGCCAGCTCGTGGGACTACAACACCGGGGAGCTGTTTTTT.

The V gene is TRBV12-3 or TRBV12-4, the J gene TRBJ1-3; 8 bases align to TRBD1. Germline trimming cut 3 bases from V and 14 bases from J; bases unmatched to any gene: 6. The CDR3 sequence is 12 residues long. The CDR3 here is CASSFGQGEVYF. CDR3 coding DNA: TGTGCCAGCAGTTTTGGACAGGGCGAAGTATATTTT.

This clonotype was seen many times. V is TRBV21-1 and J is TRBJ2-7. TRBV21-1 is a listed pseudogene. CDR3 size: 13 residues. The CDR3 protein is CASSKVNSYEQYF. The CDR3 DNA follows: TGTGCCAGCAGCAAAGTCAACTCCTACGAGCAGTACTTC.